The 3 T cell receptor beta chains in this list originate from one sample, sequenced in a study of blood T cell repertoires in COVID-19. Using immunoSEQ multiplex PCR, the repertoire was profiled, and TCRdb retains in-frame clones only, with some absent. This sample yields fewer than 200,000 clones, of which approximately 87% are seen a single time; around 12% belongs to the top ten. The material sequenced was peripheral blood. All receptors come from a woman aged 70-85 years with COVID-19, enrolled during active disease.

The genes are TRBV12-3 or TRBV12-4 and TRBJ1-6; no clear D. V was cut by 5 bases and J by 9 bases, with 11 bases left in between. The CDR3 extends over 13 amino acids. CDR3 DNA sequence: TGTGCCAGCAGTGCCCCTAACAGTTCACCCCTCCACTTT. This encodes CASSAPNSSPLHF.

The J gene is TRBJ1-1, the V gene TRBV6-5, with D perhaps TRBD1 (5 bases). The CDR3 contains 13 residues. The V gene's germline CDR1 is MNHEY and CDR2 SVGAGI. V was clipped by 6 bases and J by 5 bases, with 13 bases between them. CDR3 sequence (DNA): TGTGCCAGCAGGTCGTCAGGGCCAACTGAAGCTTTCTTT. Its protein is CASRSSGPTEAFF.

This clone was picked up one time. This sequence joins TRBV30 and TRBJ2-7; no clear D. The V gene's germline CDR1 is GTSNPN and CDR2 SVGIG (reference sequence). Between the trimmed V and J ends, which lost 2 bases and 12 bases, there was a span of 26 bases. The CDR3 is 15 amino acids. In DNA form, the CDR3 reads TGTGCCTGGAGTCCCTCTACCTTAGGCCAGCCGAACAGGTACTTC. Translated, it gives CAWSPSTLGQPNRYF.